Presented here are 32 T cell receptor beta chains from one specimen sequenced in a study of blood T cell repertoires in COVID-19. Generated by immunoSEQ multiplex PCR, the TCRdb table keeps only in-frame clones and is missing some. Altogether approximately 46,000 clones are present, about 86% being singletons, with the ten largest covering around 24%. The specimen was peripheral blood. Receptor source: a woman older than 75 with COVID-19, enrolled during active disease.

This chain connects TRBV19 to TRBJ2-1, with TRBD2 matching over 12 bases. Trimming took 7 bases from V and 8 from J; bases not matched to a gene: 9. The CDR3 contains 15 residues. The germline CDR1 and CDR2 sequences are LNHDA and SQIVND (reference sequence). The CDR3 sequence: CASTQTSGSDYEQFF. The CDR3, as DNA: TGTGCCAGTACCCAGACTAGCGGGAGTGACTATGAGCAGTTCTTC.

V and J are TRBV15 and TRBJ2-7, with D possibly matching TRBD2 (5 bases). The CDR3 sequence is 12 residues long. Germline lookup yields CDR1 LNHNV and CDR2 YYDKDF (reference sequence). The V end lost 8 bases, the J end lost 2 bases, and 10 bases lay between the germline ends. CDR3 sequence reads: CATGKGAYEQYF. CDR3 in DNA: TGTGCCACCGGGAAGGGAGCCTACGAGCAGTACTTC.

This sequence joins TRBV4-2 and TRBJ2-5; TRBD2 matches 8 bases. After removal of 0 bases from V and 2 bases from J, the junction contained 2 bases not matched to a gene. The CDR3 is 15 residues long. CDR1 LGHNA and CDR2 YNFKEQ come from the germline V gene. The CDR3 here is CASSQETSGQETQYF. Here the CDR3 DNA reads TGTGCCAGCAGCCAAGAAACTAGCGGACAAGAGACCCAGTACTTC.

The V and J genes are TRBV25-1 and TRBJ2-1; 11 bases map to TRBD1. The CDR3 spans 16 residues. Unmatched junction bases numbered 10, after V lost 8 bases and J lost 4 bases. The germline gives CDR1 MGHDK, CDR2 SYGVNS. The CDR3 coding sequence is TGTGCCAGCTTATCCTCCGGGACAGGGGGTTACAATGAGCAGTTCTTC. Protein: CASLSSGTGGYNEQFF.

The chain has TRBV11-2 and TRBJ2-1; TRBD2 agrees at 10 bases. The CDR3 loop spans 16 amino acids. Germline assignment: CDR1 SGHAT and CDR2 FQNNGV. V trimming: 3 bases; J trimming: 5 bases; junction bases outside the gene matches: 7. Written as DNA, the CDR3 is TGTGCCAGCAGCTTCGAAGGACTAGCGGTTAACAATGAGCAGTTCTTC. As protein: CASSFEGLAVNNEQFF.

The V call is TRBV6-2 or TRBV6-3, the J call TRBJ1-1; no definite D call. CDR1 is MNHEY, CDR2 SVGEGT, per germline. V was pared by 5 bases and J by 1 base, with 11 bases between. The CDR3 length is 14 residues. CDR3 sequence (DNA): TGTGCCAGCAGTCACTTCGATAGGAACACTGAAGCTTTCTTT. Residues: CASSHFDRNTEAFF.

V is TRBV15 and J is TRBJ2-1; 7 bases align to TRBD2. The CDR3 is 17 amino acids. Germline CDR1 and CDR2: LNHNV and YYDKDF (reference sequence). Trimming at V came to 1 base and at J to 7 bases, leaving 13 bases not matched to a gene. DNA of the CDR3: TGTGCCACCAGCAGAGCCCCCGGGACTACATCTTTAAATGAGCAGTTCTTC. Protein product: CATSRAPGTTSLNEQFF.

The chain couples TRBV27 to TRBJ2-7; 10 bases match TRBD1. Germline V gives CDR1 MNHEY, CDR2 SMNVEV (reference sequence). Trimming at V came to 0 bases and at J to 4 bases, leaving 3 bases not matched to a gene. The CDR3 is 15 amino acids. The CDR3 region has the DNA TGTGCCAGCAGTTTATCTCCGGGACAGGGGTACGAGCAGTACTTC. It encodes CASSLSPGQGYEQYF.

This chain connects TRBV19 to TRBJ1-4, with D possibly being TRBD1 (6 bases). Germline CDR1 LNHDA, CDR2 SQIVND (reference sequence). V lost 8 bases and J lost 7, with 17 bases in between. The CDR3 length is 14 residues. CDR3 residues: CASSRDIRGEKLFF. In nucleotides, the CDR3 is TGTGCCAGTTCCCGGGACATACGAGGTGAAAAACTGTTTTTT. Combining the CDR3 with reference TRBV19 and TRBJ1-4 gives the whole variable domain DGGITQSPKYLFRKEGQNVTLSCEQNLNHDAMYWYRQDPGQGLRLIYYSQIVNDFQKGDIAEGYSVSREKKESFPLTVTSAQKNPTAFYLCASSRDIRGEKLFFGSGTQLSVL.

This clone has just a few counts. This chain joins TRBV5-6 and TRBJ2-2, with 8 bases identical to TRBD2. CDR3 length equals 16 residues. Germline V gives CDR1 SGHDT, CDR2 YYEEEE. The junction had 10 bases not matched to a gene; V was cut back by 5 bases and J by 4 bases. CDR3 protein: CASRWLAGQGTGELFF. The CDR3 DNA sequence: TGTGCCAGCAGATGGCTAGCGGGCCAGGGCACCGGGGAGCTGTTTTTT.

This chain joins TRBV28 and TRBJ2-7, with 10 nucleotides matching TRBD1. The ends lost 7 bases at V and 2 bases at J; junction bases unmatched: 8. This CDR3 is 15 amino acids long. Per germline, CDR1 MDHEN and CDR2 SYDVKM. In DNA, the CDR3 is TGTGCCAGCAAGGGGACAGGGACAGGGGCCTACGAGCAGTACTTC. It codes for CASKGTGTGAYEQYF.

CDR3 in DNA: TGTGCCAGCAGTTTATCTGCACTAGCGGGAGGATACAATGAGCAGTTCTTC. Residues: CASSLSALAGGYNEQFF. This chain links TRBV27 with TRBJ2-1, with 12 positions matching TRBD2. With V trimmed by 0 bases and J by 4 bases, 4 bases remained unmatched. The germline gives CDR1 MNHEY, CDR2 SMNVEV (reference sequence). This CDR3 has 17 residues.

V and J are TRBV10-3 and TRBJ2-3, with TRBD2 matching 14 bases. The CDR3 consists of 15 residues. Germline V gene lookup returns CDR1 ENHRY and CDR2 SYGVKD. J gave up 10 bases and V 2 bases, and 5 bases lay outside the gene matches. CDR3 loop: CAISEGTSGSLSQYF. CDR3 nucleotide sequence: TGTGCCATCAGTGAGGGGACTAGCGGGAGCCTCTCGCAGTATTTT.

This chain uses TRBV28 with TRBJ2-7, with 7 positions matching TRBD1. V was clipped by 7 bases and J by 0 bases; unmatched bases: 6. The CDR3 length is 14 residues. Germline V gives CDR1 MDHEN, CDR2 SYDVKM. The CDR3 bases are TGTGCCAGCAACCCGGACAGGCCCTCCTACGAGCAGTACTTC. It is translated as CASNPDRPSYEQYF.

This rearrangement joins TRBV7-2 to TRBJ1-6, with 9 bases lining up with TRBD1. CDR1 and CDR2 from the germline V gene are SGHTA and FQGNSA. The CDR3 is 16 residues long. V shed 5 bases and J 4 bases; nucleotides not matched to a gene: 6. In DNA, the CDR3 is TGTGCCAGCAGCACGGGACAGGGCGGGTATAATTCACCCCTCCACTTT. It translates to CASSTGQGGYNSPLHF.

This clone came up once. Written as DNA, the CDR3 is TGTGCCAGCAGCTTGGGGACATCAACTAACTATGGCTACACCTTC. Protein: CASSLGTSTNYGYTF. V gene TRBV5-5 combines with J gene TRBJ1-2, with D perhaps TRBD1 (5 bases). V lost 0 bases to trimming and J lost 0 bases, with 9 bases between them. Germline CDR1 reads SGHKS; CDR2 reads YYEKEE (reference sequence). The CDR3 spans 15 residues. The full variable domain, its missing parts supplied by reference TRBV5-5 and TRBJ1-2, is DAGVTQSPTHLIKTRGQQVTLRCSPISGHKSVSWYQQVLGQGPQFIFQYYEKEERGRGNFPDRFSARQFPNYSSELNVNALLLGDSALYLCASSLGTSTNYGYTFGSGTRLTVV.

This clone was picked up a small number of times. The gene calls are TRBV7-3 and TRBJ2-3; 7 bases are a match to TRBD1. Trimming took 6 bases from V and 7 from J; bases not matched to a gene: 10. This CDR3 region has 14 residues. CDR1 is SGHTA and CDR2 is FQGTGA in the germline V gene. The CDR3 coding sequence is TGTGCCAGCAGTCCCTTAGGGGGCGCAAATACGCAGTATTTT. Translating it yields CASSPLGGANTQYF.

The gene calls are TRBV27 and TRBJ1-5, with 8 bases identical to TRBD1. CDR3 length equals 18 residues. Trimming at V came to 5 bases and at J to 4 bases, leaving 16 bases not matched to a gene. From germline, CDR1 is MNHEY and CDR2 SMNVEV (reference sequence). The CDR3 here is CASSPRGSRGLYNQPQHF. CDR3 bases: TGTGCCAGCAGTCCGAGAGGGAGCAGGGGGCTCTATAATCAGCCCCAGCATTTT.

This chain connects TRBV28 to TRBJ2-5; weak D call: TRBD2 (7 bases). This CDR3 has 15 amino acids. The germline CDR1 and CDR2 sequences are MDHEN and SYDVKM. Trimming removed 5 bases at V and 0 bases at J, with 13 bases between. The CDR3 sequence: CASSRTRGNQETQYF. Written as DNA, the CDR3 is TGTGCCAGCAGTAGGACTAGGGGGAACCAAGAGACCCAGTACTTC.

The chain carries TRBV19 and TRBJ2-3, with D possibly matching TRBD2 (6 bases). Germline-derived CDR1 and CDR2 are LNHDA and SQIVND (reference sequence). The CDR3 is 14 residues long. Deletions cut 4 bases from V and 0 bases from J, with 8 bases between. CDR3: CASSSGGSTDTQYF. In nucleotides, the CDR3 is TGTGCCAGTAGTAGCGGAGGGAGCACAGATACGCAGTATTTT.

This clone was detected a few times. The chain links TRBV6-5 to TRBJ2-3, with D perhaps matching TRBD2 (7 bases). Germline V CDR1 and CDR2: MNHEY, SVGAGI. The CDR3 spans 15 residues. V shed 7 bases and J shed 4 bases, with 18 bases lying between them. Here the CDR3 reads CASTQKGGAADTQYF. CDR3 sequence (DNA): TGTGCCAGCACCCAGAAGGGGGGGGCAGCAGATACGCAGTATTTT.

This clone was seen a single time. The J gene is TRBJ1-1, the V gene TRBV20-1; D call uncertain. V lost 5 bases to trimming and J lost 8 bases, with 15 bases between them. Per the germline V gene, CDR1 is DFQATT and CDR2 is SNEGSKA (reference sequence). This CDR3 region has 12 residues. CDR3 DNA sequence: TGCAGTGCTGGTGAAGGTAGCAGCGAAGCTTTCTTT. This codes for CSAGEGSSEAFF.

The rearrangement links TRBV19 to TRBJ1-2; no definite D call. V lost 7 bases, J lost 4 bases, and 16 bases lay in between. This CDR3 is built from 14 residues. Germline values: CDR1 LNHDA, CDR2 SQIVND (reference sequence). Written as DNA, the CDR3 is TGTGCCAGTACCCCAGATCGGGGATCCTATGGCTACACCTTC. It encodes CASTPDRGSYGYTF.

The chain carries TRBV4-2 and TRBJ2-1; 7 bases line up with TRBD2. From germline, CDR1 is LGHNA and CDR2 YNFKEQ. The CDR3 spans 13 residues. Unmatched junction bases numbered 12, after V lost 4 bases and J lost 15 bases. The CDR3 loop reads CASSPGGGMSWFF. Written as DNA, the CDR3 is TGTGCCAGCAGCCCTGGGGGGGGAATGAGTTGGTTCTTC.

This clone was detected only once. The chain combines TRBV19 with TRBJ1-5; the D gene is possibly TRBD1 (5 bases). V was clipped by 7 bases and J by 2 bases, with 12 bases between them. The length of the CDR3 is 14 residues. Germline CDR1 reads LNHDA; CDR2 reads SQIVND (reference sequence). The CDR3 loop is CASTGRVGNQPQHF. CDR3 bases: TGTGCCAGTACCGGCAGGGTGGGCAATCAGCCCCAGCATTTT.

The chain has TRBV7-9 and TRBJ1-2, with a tentative D call TRBD1 (6 bases). The length of the CDR3 is 13 residues. The germline CDR1 and CDR2 sequences are SEHNR and FQNEAQ (reference sequence). Trimming removed 5 bases from V and 8 bases from J, with 15 bases in between. The CDR3 region has the DNA TGTGCCAGCAGCCCGGACAGAAAGCAAGGCTACACCTTC. This encodes CASSPDRKQGYTF.

The rearrangement joins TRBV6-5 to TRBJ1-5; perhaps TRBD1 as D (5 bases). CDR3 length: 14 residues. The germline V gene has CDR1 MNHEY and CDR2 SVGAGI. Trimming removed 7 bases at V and 3 bases at J, with 13 bases between. The CDR3 region has the DNA TGTGCCAGCAAAGAGGGACTTGACAATCAGCCCCAGCATTTT. It yields the protein CASKEGLDNQPQHF.

V is TRBV5-1 and J is TRBJ2-2; TRBD2 matches at 8 bases. Trimming removed 4 bases from V and 0 bases from J; junction bases left unmatched: 8. This CDR3 has 17 residues. CDR1 and CDR2 from the germline V gene are SGHRS and YFSETQ. The CDR3 spells CASSGGGLASNTGELFF. The CDR3 region has the DNA TGCGCCAGCAGCGGAGGTGGACTAGCATCGAACACCGGGGAGCTGTTTTTT.

The rearrangement joins TRBV10-1 to TRBJ2-1; D might be TRBD1 (5 bases). Trimming left V 3 bases short and J 0 bases short, with 12 bases between. The germline V gene has CDR1 WNHNN and CDR2 SYGVQD (reference sequence). This CDR3 spans 16 amino acids. This CDR3 reads CASSDWGESSYNEQFF. For the CDR3, the DNA is TGCGCCAGCAGTGATTGGGGCGAAAGCTCCTACAATGAGCAGTTCTTC.

The chain has TRBV30 and TRBJ2-7; TRBD2 might be the D (5 bases). The CDR3 runs to 12 residues. V was cut by 3 bases and J by 4 bases, with 10 bases left in between. CDR1 and CDR2 from the germline V gene are GTSNPN and SVGIG (reference sequence). The CDR3 sequence: CAWRSGIYEQYF. The CDR3 DNA follows: TGTGCCTGGAGGTCGGGGATTTACGAGCAGTACTTC. Combining the CDR3 with reference TRBV30 and TRBJ2-7 gives the whole variable domain SQTIHQWPATLVQPVGSPLSLECTVEGTSNPNLYWYRQAAGRGLQLLFYSVGIGQISSEVPQNLSASRPQDRQFILSSKKLLLSDSGFYLCAWRSGIYEQYFGPGTRLTVT.

This chain links TRBV5-8 with TRBJ1-2; D is possibly TRBD1 (5 bases). The germline V and J ends were trimmed by 0 bases and 5 bases, with 14 bases remaining between them. There are 15 residues in the CDR3. CDR1 is SGHTS, CDR2 YDEGEE, per germline. CDR3: CASSLGARVKYGYTF. In nucleotides, the CDR3 is TGTGCCAGCAGCTTGGGGGCCAGGGTGAAGTATGGCTACACCTTC.

The chain employs TRBV7-9 and TRBJ1-4; D ambiguous. This CDR3 region has 15 residues. Germline V CDR1 and CDR2: SEHNR, FQNEAQ (reference sequence). V was pared by 8 bases and J by 0 bases, with 13 bases between. CDR3 bases: TGTGCCAGCCGTCTCGGGTTGTCAACTAATGAAAAACTGTTTTTT. Its protein is CASRLGLSTNEKLFF.